This TCR beta chain was recovered during a study of Graves' ophthalmopathy and Graves' hyperthyroidism. The TCR beta CDR3 regions underwent amplification from RNA transcripts. First-round RT-PCR relied on HTBI primers, and a second-round multiplex PCR came next. TCRdb recomputed calls from the multiplex PCR reads with MiXCR, one row per CDR3 protein. Among about 1.1 million distinct CDR3 sequences listed, 35% to 40% were seen once. The CDR3 totals 13 residues. CDR1 and CDR2 (germline): ENHRY, SYGVKD. This sequence joins TRBV10-3 and TRBJ1-1; 7 positions agree with TRBD1. The sequence derives from an adult man with Graves' hyperthyroidism. Sequences were obtained from peripheral blood or thyroid tissue (not recorded which). The CDR3 loop reads CASYRGWNTEAFF. The CDR3 nucleotides read TGTGCTAGTTACAGGGGCTGGAACACTGAAGCTTTCTTT.